The rows below give T cell receptor beta chains drawn from one sample of a study of spatial heterogeneity in lung cancer. MiXCR, applied by TCRdb to the 5' RACE reads, yields one record per CDR3 protein. The repertoire holds about 46,000 distinct CDR3 sequences, roughly 12% seen once, with more than 25% in the top ten. The sequencing used PBMCs, collected at follow-up. The receptors derive from a male donor with early-stage non-small cell lung cancer. CDR3s include the opening cysteine and the closing phenylalanine or tryptophan. The D gene is left open where the match is weak. Expanded clones are given a class, and other clones once, few, many or no size at all.

13	many	TRBV6-1	TRBJ1-1	TRBD1	CASSDDRDRPRLF	TGTGCCAGCAGTGACGACCGGGACAGGCCGAGGCTCTTT
14	.	TRBV20-1	TRBJ1-2	.	CSAREPLTEYGYTF	TGCAGTGCTAGAGAGCCCCTGACAGAATATGGCTACACCTTC
16	many	TRBV7-6	TRBJ2-7	.	CASSLRPSEGSSEQYF	TGTGCCAGCAGCTTACGCCCCTCGGAGGGAAGCTCCGAGCAGTACTTC
15	many	TRBV5-1	TRBJ2-5	.	CASSTSGTPQETQYF	TGCGCCAGCAGCACCTCCGGGACTCCCCAAGAGACCCAGTACTTC
16	.	TRBV7-2	TRBJ2-5	TRBD2	CASSFPLAGGLGTQYF	TGTGCCAGCAGCTTCCCCTTAGCGGGGGGGCTGGGGACCCAGTACTTC
14	.	TRBV9	TRBJ2-1	.	CASSRGLRGDEQFF	TGTGCCAGCAGCAGAGGACTCAGAGGTGATGAGCAGTTCTTC
14	many	TRBV7-2	TRBJ2-5	.	CASSLESRLETQYF	TGTGCCAGCAGCTTAGAAAGTCGTTTAGAGACCCAGTACTTC
14	.	TRBV4-3	TRBJ1-1	TRBD1	CASSRTGRTVEAFF	TGCGCCAGCAGTCGGACAGGTCGGACTGTGGAAGCTTTCTTT
14	many	TRBV7-2	TRBJ2-5	.	CASSFQGGQETQYF	TGTGCCAGCAGCTTCCAGGGAGGCCAAGAGACCCAGTACTTC
12	few	TRBV6-2/TRBV6-3	TRBJ1-2	.	CASSYLNYGYTF	TGTGCCAGCAGTTACCTGAACTATGGCTACACCTTC
13	few	TRBV19	TRBJ1-1	.	CASSIRGNTEAFF	TGTGCCAGTAGTATCCGGGGTAACACTGAAGCTTTCTTT
16	.	TRBV23-1	TRBJ2-7	TRBD2	CASSQSSRGASYEQYF	TGCGCCAGCAGTCAATCGTCGCGGGGGGCCTCCTACGAGCAGTACTTC
16	.	TRBV6-2/TRBV6-3	TRBJ2-3	TRBD2	CASSTDSGPSTDTQYF	TGTGCCAGCAGTACGGATAGCGGGCCTAGCACAGATACGCAGTATTTT
15	.	TRBV5-1	TRBJ2-2	TRBD2	CASNPSGRGTGELFF	TGCGCCAGCAACCCCAGCGGGAGGGGCACCGGGGAGCTGTTTTTT
16	many	TRBV24-1	TRBJ2-5	TRBD2	CATSQNSAGDGETQYF	TGTGCCACCAGTCAAAATTCGGCGGGGGACGGCGAGACCCAGTACTTC
13	many	TRBV20-1	TRBJ1-2	.	CSARDGPSYGYTF	TGCAGTGCTAGAGATGGGCCGAGCTATGGCTACACCTTC
16	many	TRBV28	TRBJ2-5	.	CASSPALEVVTGTQYF	TGTGCCAGCAGCCCTGCACTCGAGGTAGTGACAGGGACCCAGTACTTC
14	.	TRBV4-3	TRBJ2-1	.	CASSQDQGSNEQFF	TGCGCCAGCAGCCAAGATCAGGGTAGCAATGAGCAGTTCTTC
12	many	TRBV29-1	TRBJ2-7	.	CSVEGTGYEQYF	TGCAGCGTTGAAGGAACAGGCTACGAGCAGTACTTC
12	few	TRBV7-9	TRBJ1-5	.	CASSLFGQPQHF	TGTGCCAGCAGCTTATTCGGGCAGCCCCAGCATTTT
16	few	TRBV5-4	TRBJ2-2	.	CASSLGSDLYTGELFF	TGTGCCAGCAGCTTGGGGAGTGACTTGTACACCGGGGAGCTGTTTTTT
12	.	TRBV6-5	TRBJ1-1	.	CASSFGNTEAFF	TGTGCCAGCAGTTTCGGCAACACTGAAGCTTTCTTT
13	.	TRBV20-1	TRBJ2-2	.	CSARNRIFGELFF	TGCAGTGCTAGAAACCGGATCTTCGGGGAGCTGTTTTTT
12	few	TRBV7-2	TRBJ1-6	.	CASSLVGGPLHF	TGTGCCAGCAGCTTAGTGGGGGGACCCCTCCACTTT
15	.	TRBV6-1	TRBJ2-2	.	CASSVRTVNTGELFF	TGTGCCAGCAGTGTTCGGACGGTGAACACCGGGGAGCTGTTTTTT
12	many	TRBV7-2	TRBJ2-5	.	CASSRLGETQYF	TGTGCCAGCAGCCGATTAGGCGAGACCCAGTACTTC
15	many	TRBV24-1	TRBJ2-3	TRBD2	CATSRWTSEPDTQYF	TGTGCCACCAGCCGTTGGACTAGCGAGCCGGATACGCAGTATTTT
14	few	TRBV5-1	TRBJ1-1	.	CASSLVFGDTEAFF	TGCGCCAGCAGCTTGGTTTTCGGGGACACTGAAGCTTTCTTT
13	few	TRBV7-2	TRBJ1-6	.	CASSLGRRSPLHF	TGTGCCAGCAGCTTAGGACGGAGGTCACCCCTCCACTTT
15	.	TRBV3-1	TRBJ2-3	TRBD2	CASSQASGSWNTQYF	TGTGCCAGCAGCCAGGCTAGCGGGAGTTGGAATACGCAGTATTTT
14	many	TRBV24-1	TRBJ2-3	TRBD2	CATGAGSMTDTQYF	TGTGCCACCGGAGCGGGAAGTATGACAGATACGCAGTATTTT
16	many	TRBV5-1	TRBJ2-3	TRBD2	CASSAGTSGLTDTQYF	TGCGCCAGCAGCGCCGGGACTAGCGGACTCACAGATACGCAGTATTTT
14	many	TRBV29-1	TRBJ1-5	.	CSVIQGAGNQPQHF	TGCAGCGTCATCCAGGGCGCCGGGAATCAGCCCCAGCATTTT
14	many	TRBV29-1	TRBJ2-3	.	CSVENATRTDTQYF	TGCAGCGTTGAAAACGCAACTAGAACAGATACGCAGTATTTT
13	many	TRBV29-1	TRBJ1-2	TRBD1	CSVETGGGYGYTF	TGCAGCGTTGAGACAGGGGGCGGCTATGGCTACACCTTC
16	.	TRBV9	TRBJ2-1	TRBD2	CASSVLASGKASEQFF	TGTGCCAGCAGCGTTTTGGCTAGCGGGAAGGCAAGTGAGCAGTTCTTC
15	.	TRBV18	TRBJ2-1	TRBD2	CASSLRLAGSDEQFF	TGTGCCAGCTCACTAAGACTAGCGGGGTCGGATGAGCAGTTCTTC
15	few	TRBV6-5	TRBJ2-5	.	CASSRSGTDRETQYF	TGTGCCAGCAGTCGCTCCGGGACCGACCGAGAGACCCAGTACTTC
16	few	TRBV7-2	TRBJ2-5	TRBD2	CASSLEMTSGVETQYF	TGTGCCAGCAGCTTAGAGATGACTAGCGGGGTTGAGACCCAGTACTTC
14	.	TRBV20-1	TRBJ2-3	TRBD2	CSAYDSGGPDTQYF	TGCAGTGCTTACGATAGCGGGGGCCCGGATACGCAGTATTTT
16	.	TRBV14	TRBJ1-3	TRBD1	CASSPTGQGAGNTIYF	TGTGCCAGCAGCCCCACGGGACAGGGGGCTGGAAACACCATATATTTT
12	few	TRBV28	TRBJ2-5	TRBD1	CATRTGSETQYF	TGTGCCACCCGGACAGGGTCCGAGACCCAGTACTTC
13	many	TRBV19	TRBJ1-2	.	CATQTGLGYGYTF	TGTGCCACTCAGACGGGCCTAGGCTATGGCTACACCTTC
13	.	TRBV18	TRBJ2-5	.	CASSPGLQETQYF	TGTGCCAGCTCACCAGGTCTCCAAGAGACCCAGTACTTC
14	many	TRBV30	TRBJ2-5	.	CAWGTGQPPETQYF	TGTGCCTGGGGGACCGGACAGCCTCCAGAGACCCAGTACTTC
13	many	TRBV5-5	TRBJ2-3	TRBD1	CASSWTGEGTQYF	TGTGCCAGCAGCTGGACAGGGGAAGGTACGCAGTATTTT
15	.	TRBV5-4	TRBJ2-5	TRBD1	CASSRTGGSQETQYF	TGTGCCAGCAGCCGGACAGGGGGGTCCCAAGAGACCCAGTACTTC
17	few	TRBV4-3	TRBJ2-3	.	CASSQNGPSGGTDTQYF	TGCGCCAGCAGCCAAAACGGCCCCAGCGGCGGCACAGATACGCAGTATTTT
17	many	TRBV6-2/TRBV6-3	TRBJ2-7	TRBD2	CASTRTSGSHSSYEQYF	TGTGCCAGCACTCGGACTAGCGGGAGCCATAGCTCCTACGAGCAGTACTTC
14	.	TRBV7-2	TRBJ2-1	.	CASSYWGAGTEQFF	TGTGCCAGCAGCTACTGGGGGGCCGGGACAGAGCAGTTCTTC
16	few	TRBV20-1	TRBJ1-3	.	CSARNRWDGSGNTIYF	TGCAGTGCTAGAAATCGATGGGACGGCTCTGGAAACACCATATATTTT
14	.	TRBV24-1	TRBJ2-1	TRBD2	CATNASGTYNEQFF	TGTGCCACCAACGCTAGCGGAACCTACAATGAGCAGTTCTTC
14	few	TRBV9	TRBJ2-5	.	CASSEGTGPETQYF	TGTGCCAGCAGCGAGGGGACGGGTCCAGAGACCCAGTACTTC